This TCR beta chain originates from a study of monozygotic twins with inflammatory bowel disease. There were around 3.5 ug of total RNA used for each TCR library. Via template switching, UMIs carrying a 6-nucleotide sample barcode were introduced. TCRdb re-called the 5' RACE reads and catalogs CDR3 proteins one per entry, DNA excluded. In total, the table holds some 400,000 distinct CDR3 sequences. This CDR3 comprises 14 residues. Germline V lookup: CDR1 SGDLS, CDR2 YYNGEE. Sequenced input: blood. The chain is built from TRBV9 and TRBJ1-1; TCRdb names TRBD1, which stays unverified in the absence of DNA. This clonotype was obtained from a human donor with ulcerative colitis or Crohn's disease, or a healthy co-twin of an affected twin (not recorded which). CDR3 sequence: CASSAGTGDTEAFF.